The present T cell receptor beta chain was sequenced within a study of early T cells in non-severe SARS-CoV-2 infection. Only a few counts were recorded for this clonotype. Germline V gene sequence: CDR1 DFQATT, CDR2 SNEGSKA (reference sequence). The V end lost 5 bases, the J end lost 4 bases, and 10 bases lay between the germline ends. The CDR3 consists of 12 residues. TCRdb redid the calling of the 5' RACE reads with MiXCR, one entry per CDR3 protein. This sample carries tens of thousands of distinct CDR3 sequences, roughly 13% of them seen once, and the ten largest clones take approximately 11%. This rearrangement joins TRBV20-1 to TRBJ2-3; tentative D call: TRBD1 (5 bases). The sequenced material came from whole blood. The receptor's source is an adult who was a healthcare worker with PCR-confirmed SARS-CoV-2 infection or an uninfected control (not recorded which). CDR3 nucleotides: TGCAGTGCTGAGGACAAAGCAGATACGCAGTATTTT. Its protein is CSAEDKADTQYF.